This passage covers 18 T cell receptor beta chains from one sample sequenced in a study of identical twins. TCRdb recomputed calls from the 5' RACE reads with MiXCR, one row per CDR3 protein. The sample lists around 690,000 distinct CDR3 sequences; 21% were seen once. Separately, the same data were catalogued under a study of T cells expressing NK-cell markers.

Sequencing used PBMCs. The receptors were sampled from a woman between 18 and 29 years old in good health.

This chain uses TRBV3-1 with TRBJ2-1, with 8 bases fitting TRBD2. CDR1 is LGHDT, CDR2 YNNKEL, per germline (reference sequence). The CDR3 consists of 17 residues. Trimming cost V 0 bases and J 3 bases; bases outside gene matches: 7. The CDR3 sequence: CASSQDLSGGIYNEQFF. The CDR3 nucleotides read TGTGCCAGCAGCCAAGATTTGTCGGGGGGGATCTACAATGAGCAGTTCTTC.

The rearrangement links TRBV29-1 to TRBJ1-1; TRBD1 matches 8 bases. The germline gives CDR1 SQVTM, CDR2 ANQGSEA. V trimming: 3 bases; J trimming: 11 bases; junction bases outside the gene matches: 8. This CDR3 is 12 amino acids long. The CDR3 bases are TGCAGCGTTGACGAACCAACAGGGGGTGCTTTCTTT. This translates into CSVDEPTGGAFF.

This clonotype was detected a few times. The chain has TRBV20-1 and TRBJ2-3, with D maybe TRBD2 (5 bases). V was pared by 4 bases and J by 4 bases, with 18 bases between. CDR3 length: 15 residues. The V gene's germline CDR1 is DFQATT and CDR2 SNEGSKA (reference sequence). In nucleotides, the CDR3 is TGCAGTGCTAAATCCTTCCGGGGAGCCGCAGATACGCAGTATTTT. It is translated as CSAKSFRGAADTQYF.

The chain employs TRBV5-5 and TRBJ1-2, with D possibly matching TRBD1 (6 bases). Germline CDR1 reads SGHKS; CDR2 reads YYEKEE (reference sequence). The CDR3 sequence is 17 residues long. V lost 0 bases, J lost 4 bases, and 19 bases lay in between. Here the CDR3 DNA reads TGTGCCAGCAGCTTGGCCAGGACAGCCCAAAGGGGCTATGGCTACACCTTC. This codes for CASSLARTAQRGYGYTF.

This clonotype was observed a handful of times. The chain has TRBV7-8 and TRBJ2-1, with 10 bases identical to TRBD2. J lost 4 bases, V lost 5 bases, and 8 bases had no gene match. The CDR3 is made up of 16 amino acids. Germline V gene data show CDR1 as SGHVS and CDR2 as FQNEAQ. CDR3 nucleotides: TGTGCCAGCAGCCCAGGAAGCGGGGGGGGATACAATGAGCAGTTCTTC. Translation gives CASSPGSGGGYNEQFF.

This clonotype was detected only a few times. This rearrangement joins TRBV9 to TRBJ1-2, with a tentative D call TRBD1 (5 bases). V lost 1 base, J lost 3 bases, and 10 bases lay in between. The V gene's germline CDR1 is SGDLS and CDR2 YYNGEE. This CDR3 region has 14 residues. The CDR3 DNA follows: TGTGCCAGCAGCGTATACGGGACGGACTATGGCTACACCTTC. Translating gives CASSVYGTDYGYTF.

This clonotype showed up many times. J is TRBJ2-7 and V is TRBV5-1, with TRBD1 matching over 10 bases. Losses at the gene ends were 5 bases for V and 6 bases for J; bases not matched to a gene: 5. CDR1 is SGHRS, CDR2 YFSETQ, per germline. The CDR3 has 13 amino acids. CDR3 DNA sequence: TGCGCCAGCAGATCGGACAGGGGGGCCGAGCAGTACTTC. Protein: CASRSDRGAEQYF.

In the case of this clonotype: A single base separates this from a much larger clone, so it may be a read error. CDR3 nucleotides: TGTGCCACGGGGAGAAATAATTCACCCCTCCACTTT. Translated, it gives CATGRNNSPLHF. V and J are TRBV7-9 and TRBJ1-6; D unresolved. V dropped 10 bases and J dropped 5 bases, with 9 bases sitting between them. Per germline, CDR1 SEHNR and CDR2 FQNEAQ (reference sequence). The CDR3 runs to 12 residues.

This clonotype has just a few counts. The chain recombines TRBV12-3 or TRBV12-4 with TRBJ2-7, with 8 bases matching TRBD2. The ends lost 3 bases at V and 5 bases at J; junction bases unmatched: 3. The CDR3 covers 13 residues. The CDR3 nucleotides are TGTGCCAGCAGTTTGCGGGGGGTTAACGAGCAGTACTTC. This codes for CASSLRGVNEQYF.

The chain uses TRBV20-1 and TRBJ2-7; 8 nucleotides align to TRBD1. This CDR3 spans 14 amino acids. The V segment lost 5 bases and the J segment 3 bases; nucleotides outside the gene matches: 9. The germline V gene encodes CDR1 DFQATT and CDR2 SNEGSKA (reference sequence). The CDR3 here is CSARPGQAGYEQYF. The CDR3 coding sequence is TGCAGTGCTCGACCGGGACAGGCGGGCTACGAGCAGTACTTC.

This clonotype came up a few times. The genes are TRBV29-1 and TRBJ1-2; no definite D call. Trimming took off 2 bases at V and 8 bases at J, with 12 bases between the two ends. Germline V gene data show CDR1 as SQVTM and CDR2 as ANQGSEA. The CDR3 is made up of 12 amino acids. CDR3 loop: CSVETVTHGYTF. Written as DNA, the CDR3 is TGCAGCGTTGAAACGGTAACTCACGGCTACACCTTC.

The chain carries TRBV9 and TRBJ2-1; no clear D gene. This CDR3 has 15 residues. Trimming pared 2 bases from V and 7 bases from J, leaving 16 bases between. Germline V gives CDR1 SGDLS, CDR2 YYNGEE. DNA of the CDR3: TGTGCCAGCAGCGTGGATATTGGACCACCGAATGAGCAGTTCTTC. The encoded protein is CASSVDIGPPNEQFF.

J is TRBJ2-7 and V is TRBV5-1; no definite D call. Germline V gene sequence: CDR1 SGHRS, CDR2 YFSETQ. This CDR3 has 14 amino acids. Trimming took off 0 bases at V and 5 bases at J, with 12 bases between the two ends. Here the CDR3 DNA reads TGCGCCAGCAGCTTGGAACAGCCTGAGAACGAGCAGTACTTC. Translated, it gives CASSLEQPENEQYF. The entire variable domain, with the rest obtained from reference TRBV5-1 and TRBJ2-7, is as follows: KAGVTQTPRYLIKTRGQQVTLSCSPISGHRSVSWYQQTPGQGLQFLFEYFSETQRNKGNFPGRFSGRQFSNSRSEMNVSTLELGDSALYLCASSLEQPENEQYFGPGTRLTVT.

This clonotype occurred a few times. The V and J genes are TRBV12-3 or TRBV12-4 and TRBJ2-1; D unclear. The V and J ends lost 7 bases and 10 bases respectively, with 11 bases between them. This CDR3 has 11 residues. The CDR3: CASTSRMEQFF. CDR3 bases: TGTGCCAGCACTTCCCGGATGGAGCAGTTCTTC.

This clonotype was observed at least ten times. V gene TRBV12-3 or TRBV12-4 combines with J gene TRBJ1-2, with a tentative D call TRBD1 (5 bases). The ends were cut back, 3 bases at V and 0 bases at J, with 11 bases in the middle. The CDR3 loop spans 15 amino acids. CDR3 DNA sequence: TGTGCCAGCAGTTTGGGTCAGGACACTAACTATGGCTACACCTTC. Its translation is CASSLGQDTNYGYTF.

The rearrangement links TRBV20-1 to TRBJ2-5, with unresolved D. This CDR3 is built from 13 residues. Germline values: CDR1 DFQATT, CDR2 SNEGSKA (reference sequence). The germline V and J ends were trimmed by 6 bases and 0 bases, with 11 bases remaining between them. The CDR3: CSAPQSYQETQYF. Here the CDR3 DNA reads TGCAGTGCCCCCCAAAGCTACCAAGAGACCCAGTACTTC.

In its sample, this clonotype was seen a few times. The CDR3 spells CASSKGAANTEAFF. CDR3 DNA sequence: TGCGCCAGCAGCAAGGGGGCTGCGAACACTGAAGCTTTCTTT. The rearrangement joins TRBV5-1 to TRBJ1-1; 7 bases line up with TRBD1. V trimming: 4 bases; J trimming: 1 base; junction bases outside the gene matches: 4. Germline V lookup: CDR1 SGHRS, CDR2 YFSETQ. This CDR3 region has 14 residues.

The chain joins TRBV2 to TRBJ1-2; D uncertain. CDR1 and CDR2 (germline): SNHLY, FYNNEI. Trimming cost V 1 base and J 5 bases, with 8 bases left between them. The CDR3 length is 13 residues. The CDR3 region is CASSEDLLYGYTF. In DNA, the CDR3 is TGTGCCAGCAGTGAAGACTTACTTTATGGCTACACCTTC.